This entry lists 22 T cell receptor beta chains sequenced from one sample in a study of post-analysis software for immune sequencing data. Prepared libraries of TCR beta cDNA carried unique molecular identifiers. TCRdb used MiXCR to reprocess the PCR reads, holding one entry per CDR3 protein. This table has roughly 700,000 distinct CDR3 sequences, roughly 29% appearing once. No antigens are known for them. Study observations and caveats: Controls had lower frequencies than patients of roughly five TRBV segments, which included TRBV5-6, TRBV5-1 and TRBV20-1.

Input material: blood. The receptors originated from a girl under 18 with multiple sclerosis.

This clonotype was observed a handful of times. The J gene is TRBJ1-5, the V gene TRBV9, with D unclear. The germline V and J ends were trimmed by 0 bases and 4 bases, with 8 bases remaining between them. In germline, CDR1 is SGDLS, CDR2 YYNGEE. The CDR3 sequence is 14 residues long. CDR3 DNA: TGTGCCAGCAGCGTAGGACCCCTGAATCAGCCCCAGCATTTT. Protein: CASSVGPLNQPQHF.

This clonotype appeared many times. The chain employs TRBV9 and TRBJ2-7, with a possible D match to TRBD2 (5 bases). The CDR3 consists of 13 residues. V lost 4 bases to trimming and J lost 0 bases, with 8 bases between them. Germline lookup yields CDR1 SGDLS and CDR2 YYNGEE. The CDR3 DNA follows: TGTGCCAGCAGCCCTACTAGCTCCTACGAGCAGTACTTC. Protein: CASSPTSSYEQYF.

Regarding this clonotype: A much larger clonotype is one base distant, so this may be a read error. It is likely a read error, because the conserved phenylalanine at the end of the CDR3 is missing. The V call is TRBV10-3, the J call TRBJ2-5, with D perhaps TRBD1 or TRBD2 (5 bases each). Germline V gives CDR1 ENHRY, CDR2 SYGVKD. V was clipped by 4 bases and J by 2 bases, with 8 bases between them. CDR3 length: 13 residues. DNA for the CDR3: TGTGCCATCAGTGCGGGACGACAAGAGACCCAGTACTGC. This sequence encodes CAISAGRQETQYC.

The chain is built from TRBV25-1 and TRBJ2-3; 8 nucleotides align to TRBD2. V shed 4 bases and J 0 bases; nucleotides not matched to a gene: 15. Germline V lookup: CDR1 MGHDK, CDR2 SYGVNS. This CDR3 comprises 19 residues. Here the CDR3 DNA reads TGTGCCAGCAGTGCCCTCGGCGCGGGGGGCCTCCTTAGCACAGATACGCAGTATTTT. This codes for CASSALGAGGLLSTDTQYF.

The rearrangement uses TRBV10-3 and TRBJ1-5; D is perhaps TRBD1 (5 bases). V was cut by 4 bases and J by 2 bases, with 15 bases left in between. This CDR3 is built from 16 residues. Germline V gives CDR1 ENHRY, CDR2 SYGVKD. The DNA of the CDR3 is TGTGCCATCAGTGGCGGGACTCCCTGGGGCAATCAGCCCCAGCATTTT. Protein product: CAISGGTPWGNQPQHF.

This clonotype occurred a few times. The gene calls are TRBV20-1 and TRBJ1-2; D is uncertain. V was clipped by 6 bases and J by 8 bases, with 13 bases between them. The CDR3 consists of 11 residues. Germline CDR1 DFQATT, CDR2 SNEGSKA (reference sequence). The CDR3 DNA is TGCAGTGCCCAGGCCCTGCGGGGCTACACCTTC. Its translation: CSAQALRGYTF.

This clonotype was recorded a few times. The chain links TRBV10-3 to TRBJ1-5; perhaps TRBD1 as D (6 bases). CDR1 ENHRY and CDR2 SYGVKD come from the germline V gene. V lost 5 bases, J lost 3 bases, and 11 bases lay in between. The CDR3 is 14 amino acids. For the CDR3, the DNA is TGTGCCATCAGTAACCGACAGGACAATCAGCCCCAGCATTTT. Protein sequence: CAISNRQDNQPQHF.

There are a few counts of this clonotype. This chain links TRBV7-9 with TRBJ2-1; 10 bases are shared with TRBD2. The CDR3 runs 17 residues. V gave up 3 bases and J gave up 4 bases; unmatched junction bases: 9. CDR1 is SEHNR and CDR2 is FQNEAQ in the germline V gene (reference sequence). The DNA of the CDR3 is TGTGCCAGCAGCTTGTTGGGGACTAGCGATCATTACAATGAGCAGTTCTTC. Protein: CASSLLGTSDHYNEQFF. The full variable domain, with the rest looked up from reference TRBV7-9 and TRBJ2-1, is DTGVSQNPRHKITKRGQNVTFRCDPISEHNRLYWYRQTLGQGPEFLTYFQNEAQLEKSRLLSDRFSAERPKGSFSTLEIQRTEQGDSAMYLCASSLLGTSDHYNEQFFGPGTRLTVL.

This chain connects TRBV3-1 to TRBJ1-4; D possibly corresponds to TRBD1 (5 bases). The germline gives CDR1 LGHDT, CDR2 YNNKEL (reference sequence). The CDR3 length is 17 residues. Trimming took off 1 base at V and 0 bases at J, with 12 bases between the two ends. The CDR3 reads CASSQGRQPATNEKLFF. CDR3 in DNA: TGTGCCAGCAGCCAAGGAAGACAGCCTGCAACTAATGAAAAACTGTTTTTT.

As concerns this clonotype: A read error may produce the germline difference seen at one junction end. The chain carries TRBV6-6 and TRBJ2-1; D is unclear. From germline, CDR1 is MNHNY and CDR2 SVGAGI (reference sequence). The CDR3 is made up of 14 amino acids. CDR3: CACSYNRVLNEQFF. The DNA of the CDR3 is TGTGCCTGCAGTTACAATCGAGTCCTCAATGAGCAGTTCTTC.

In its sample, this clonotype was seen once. The CDR3: CASSWTGQGPSPLHF. The CDR3, as DNA: TGTGCCAGCAGTTGGACCGGACAGGGGCCCTCACCCCTCCACTTT. The chain uses TRBV6-2 or TRBV6-3 and TRBJ1-6, with TRBD1 matching over 9 bases. Germline CDR1 and CDR2: MNHEY and SVGEGT. The CDR3 totals 15 residues. Trimming at V came to 4 bases and at J to 10 bases, leaving 8 bases not matched to a gene.

For the CDR3, the DNA is TGTGCCAGCAGCTTAGGACTGATAGGGCAGGGCCATTCAGAGACCCAGTACTTC. It translates to CASSLGLIGQGHSETQYF. V is TRBV7-7 and J is TRBJ2-5; D may be TRBD1 (5 bases). This CDR3 is 18 amino acids long. The germline V gene has CDR1 SSHAT and CDR2 FNYEAQ (reference sequence). The ends were cut back, 1 base at V and 4 bases at J, with 22 bases in the middle. Based on the CDR3 plus reference TRBV7-7 and TRBJ2-5, the full variable domain is GAGVSQSPRYKVTKRGQDVTLRCDPISSHATLYWYQQALGQGPEFLTYFNYEAQPDKSGLPSDRFSAERPEGSISTLTIQRTEQRDSAMYRCASSLGLIGQGHSETQYFGPGTRLLVL.

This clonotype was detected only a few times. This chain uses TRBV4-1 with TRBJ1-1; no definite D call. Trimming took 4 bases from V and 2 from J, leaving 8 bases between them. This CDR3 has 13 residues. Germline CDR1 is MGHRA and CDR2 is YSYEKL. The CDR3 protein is CASSPGYNTEAFF. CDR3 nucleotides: TGCGCCAGCAGCCCCGGGTACAACACTGAAGCTTTCTTT.

The CDR3 nucleotides read TGTGCCACCCGGGACACGGACTACAATGAGCAGTTCTTC. This encodes CATRDTDYNEQFF. This sequence joins TRBV10-3 and TRBJ2-1, with a possible D match to TRBD1 (6 bases). The CDR3 is 13 residues long. In germline, CDR1 is ENHRY, CDR2 SYGVKD. V lost 10 bases and J lost 3, with 13 bases in between.

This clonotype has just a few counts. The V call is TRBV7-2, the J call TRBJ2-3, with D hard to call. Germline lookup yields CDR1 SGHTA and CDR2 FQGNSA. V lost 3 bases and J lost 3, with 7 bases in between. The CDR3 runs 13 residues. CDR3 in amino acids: CASSFVLTDTQYF. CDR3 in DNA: TGTGCCAGCAGCTTCGTTTTGACAGATACGCAGTATTTT.

The DNA of the CDR3 is TGTGCCAGCAGATTGGGCACAGGGGGCGACTATGGCTACACCTTC. It is translated as CASRLGTGGDYGYTF. The chain recombines TRBV7-2 with TRBJ1-2; TRBD1 agrees at 9 bases. The CDR3 totals 15 residues. Germline CDR1 is SGHTA and CDR2 is FQGNSA. Trimming removed 6 bases from V and 3 bases from J; junction bases left unmatched: 8.

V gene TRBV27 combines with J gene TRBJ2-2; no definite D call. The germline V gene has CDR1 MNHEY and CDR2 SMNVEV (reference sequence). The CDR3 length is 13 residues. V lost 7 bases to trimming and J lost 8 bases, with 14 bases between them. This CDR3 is CASIGGLGGELFF. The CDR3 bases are TGTGCCAGCATTGGCGGCCTTGGTGGGGAGCTGTTTTTT.

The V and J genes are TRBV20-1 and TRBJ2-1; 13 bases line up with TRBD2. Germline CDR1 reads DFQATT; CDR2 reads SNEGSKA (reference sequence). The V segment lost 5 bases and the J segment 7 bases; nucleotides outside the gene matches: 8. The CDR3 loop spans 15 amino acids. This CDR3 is CSAPQGLAGLNEQFF. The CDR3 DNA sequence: TGCAGTGCTCCTCAGGGACTAGCGGGGCTTAATGAGCAGTTCTTC.

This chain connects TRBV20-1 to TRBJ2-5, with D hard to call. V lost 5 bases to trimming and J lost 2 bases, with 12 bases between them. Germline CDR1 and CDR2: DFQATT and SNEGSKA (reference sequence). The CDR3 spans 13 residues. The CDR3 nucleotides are TGCAGTGCTTCCTACAGCCGTCAAGAGACCCAGTACTTC. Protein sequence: CSASYSRQETQYF.

CDR3: CASGTPEQFF. The CDR3 DNA is TGTGCCAGTGGGACGCCAGAGCAGTTCTTC. This chain uses TRBV12-3 or TRBV12-4 with TRBJ2-1, with D tentatively TRBD1 or TRBD2 (5 bases each). The CDR3 consists of 10 residues. The ends were cut back, 9 bases at V and 10 bases at J, with 10 bases in the middle.

CDR3 region: CASSQRGFDGFNEQFF. CDR3 bases: TGTGCCAGCAGCCAAAGAGGGTTTGATGGGTTCAATGAGCAGTTCTTC. The chain links TRBV14 to TRBJ2-1, with D possibly being TRBD2 (5 bases). Trimming removed 2 bases at V and 6 bases at J, with 17 bases between. The CDR3 covers 16 residues. The V gene's germline CDR1 is SGHDN and CDR2 FVKESK.

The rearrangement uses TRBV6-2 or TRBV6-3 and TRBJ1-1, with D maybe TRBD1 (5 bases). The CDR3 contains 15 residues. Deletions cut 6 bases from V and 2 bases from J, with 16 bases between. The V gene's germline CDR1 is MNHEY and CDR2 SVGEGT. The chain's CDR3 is CASRSSGRINTEAFF. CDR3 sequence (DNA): TGTGCCAGCAGATCCTCGGGACGGATTAACACTGAAGCTTTCTTT.